This T cell receptor beta chain was captured in a study of long-term antiretroviral therapy in people with HIV. Turning to the study itself: The earliest samples came from an era when ART typically awaited falling CD4 counts. Study-wide results and limits: Compared with controls, HIV repertoires showed narrower CDR3 length ranges.

Regarding this clone: Its antigen is not known.

An immunoSEQ assay, version v3.0, was performed at survey level. TCRdb keeps only in-frame clones here, not all; method: immunoSEQ multiplex PCR. The repertoire holds roughly 20,000 clones, with approximately 84% as singletons. Germline V gene data show CDR1 as LGHNA and CDR2 as YNFKEQ. Trimming removed 7 bases from V and 7 bases from J, with 12 bases in between. This CDR3 is 12 amino acids long. Every one of the participants with HIV received treatment in the United States. The specimen comprised unsorted PBMCs, sampled 1.8 years before starting antiretroviral therapy. The sequence derives from a woman in her 30s with HIV. The chain has TRBV4-2 and TRBJ2-3, with D perhaps TRBD1 or TRBD2 (6 bases each). CDR3 loop: CASMGGANTQYF. The CDR3 DNA follows: TGTGCCAGCATGGGGGGCGCAAATACGCAGTATTTT.